The clone carrying this TCR beta chain was detected only a few times. The antigen is unknown. This specimen belongs to a study of T-cell memory formation after mild COVID-19. Study as a whole: TCR clustering was largely donor specific.

Study results and caveats: Some responding clones appeared in pre-infection memory, suggesting cross-reactive memory joined.

A single record per CDR3 protein comes from TCRdb applying MiXCR to the 5' RACE reads. Among more than 250,000 distinct CDR3 sequences listed, 15% to 20% were seen once. V lost 1 base to trimming and J lost 4 bases; unmatched junction nucleotides: 2. CDR3 length: 15 amino acids. The germline V gene encodes CDR1 SGHTA and CDR2 FQGNSA. The TCR originated in a man aged 18 to 35 who had mild COVID-19 (a few samples of this study predate the infection). Cell type and time point are not known. This sequence joins TRBV7-2 and TRBJ2-5; TRBD2 matches at 11 bases. Sample: PBMCs or a T cell subset sorted from them (not recorded which). The CDR3 is CASSLVAGGPETQYF. Here the CDR3 DNA reads TGTGCCAGCAGCTTAGTAGCGGGGGGGCCAGAGACCCAGTACTTC.